This T cell receptor beta chain was profiled in a study of cytomegalovirus exposure and HLA in healthy donors. The PCR had 60 Vbeta and 13 Jbeta primers. Clones were read by immunoSEQ multiplex PCR, and TCRdb kept only the in-frame ones, dropping some. The sample consists of a few hundred thousand clones, roughly 91% of them appearing once. This CDR3 comprises 15 residues. Germline V gene data show CDR1 as SGHRS and CDR2 as YFSETQ. The V gene end was trimmed by 4 bases and the J gene end by 4 bases; junction bases not matched to a gene: 4. The genes are TRBV5-1 and TRBJ2-1; 11 bases line up with TRBD2. Sequenced sample: PBMCs. This receptor was obtained from a girl aged 2 to 10 in good health and CMV-seronegative. As DNA, the CDR3 is TGCGCCAGCAGCATGGGACTAGCGGAATACAATGAGCAGTTCTTC. Encoded protein: CASSMGLAEYNEQFF. Combining the CDR3 with reference TRBV5-1 and TRBJ2-1 gives the whole variable domain KAGVTQTPRYLIKTRGQQVTLSCSPISGHRSVSWYQQTPGQGLQFLFEYFSETQRNKGNFPGRFSGRQFSNSRSEMNVSTLELGDSALYLCASSMGLAEYNEQFFGPGTRLTVL.